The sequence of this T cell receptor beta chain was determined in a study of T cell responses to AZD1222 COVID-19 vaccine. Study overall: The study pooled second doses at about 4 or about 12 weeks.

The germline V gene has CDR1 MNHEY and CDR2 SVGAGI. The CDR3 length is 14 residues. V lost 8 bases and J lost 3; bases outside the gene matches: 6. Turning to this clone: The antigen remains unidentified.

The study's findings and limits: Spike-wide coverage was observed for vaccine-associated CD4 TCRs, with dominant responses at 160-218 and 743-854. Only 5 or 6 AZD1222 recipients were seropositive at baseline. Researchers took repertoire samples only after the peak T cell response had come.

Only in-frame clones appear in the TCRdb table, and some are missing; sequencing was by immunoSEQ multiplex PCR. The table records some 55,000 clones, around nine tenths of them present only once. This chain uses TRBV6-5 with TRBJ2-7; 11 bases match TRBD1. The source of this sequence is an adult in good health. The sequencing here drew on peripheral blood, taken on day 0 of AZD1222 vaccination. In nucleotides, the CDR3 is TGTGCCAGCCTACTTGGGACAGGGGGCTACGAGCAGTACTTC. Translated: CASLLGTGGYEQYF.